The 16 T cell receptor beta chains given below trace back to one sample, sequenced in a study of CD8+CD57+ T cells in acquired aplastic anemia (dated by TCRdb to 2017 to 2018). Instrument used: Illumina HiSeq 2000. Genomic DNA served as template for TCR beta VDJ combination and CDR3 sequence profiling. TCRdb trimmed the raw reads at Q25, called clones with MiXCR and kept productive beta chains. Every distinct CDR3 protein forms one entry, paired with its most common genes and DNA. This sample gives hundreds of thousands of distinct CDR3 sequences in total; 56% of them show up just once. Under 8.5% of the sample is held by the ten biggest clonotypes. The source material was sorted CD4+, CD8+, or CD8+CD57+ T cells (not recorded which) from PBMCs. The receptors stem from a human donor with severe aplastic anemia or a healthy control (not recorded which).

The CDR3: CASSVDMNSGNTIYF. The CDR3 nucleotides are TGTGCCAGCAGCGTAGACATGAACTCTGGAAACACCATATATTTT. This chain connects TRBV9 to TRBJ1-3; D call uncertain. V lost 0 bases and J 0 bases, leaving 7 bases between the germline ends. Germline V gives CDR1 SGDLS, CDR2 YYNGEE. This CDR3 spans 15 amino acids. Based on the CDR3 plus reference TRBV9 and TRBJ1-3, the full variable domain is DSGVTQTPKHLITATGQRVTLRCSPRSGDLSVYWYQQSLDQGLQFLIQYYNGEERAKGNILERFSAQQFPDLHSELNLSSLELGDSALYFCASSVDMNSGNTIYFGEGSWLTVV.

The V and J genes are TRBV20-1 and TRBJ2-7, with D possibly matching TRBD2 (6 bases). Germline CDR1 DFQATT, CDR2 SNEGSKA (reference sequence). V was pared by 6 bases and J by 4 bases, with 19 bases between. The CDR3 is 14 residues long. This chain's CDR3 is CSAEGGAWGYEQYF. The DNA of the CDR3 is TGCAGTGCCGAAGGAGGGGCCTGGGGTTACGAGCAGTACTTC.

The rearrangement links TRBV5-1 to TRBJ2-3; the match to TRBD2 covers 10 bases. Germline CDR1 SGHRS, CDR2 YFSETQ. This CDR3 has 16 amino acids. V lost 4 bases, J lost 0 bases, and 5 bases stayed unmatched. CDR3 residues: CASSLIAGGSTDTQYF. Written as DNA, the CDR3 is TGCGCCAGCAGCCTTATAGCGGGAGGTAGCACAGATACGCAGTATTTT.

At least ten counts were recorded for this clonotype. The chain recombines TRBV6-5 with TRBJ2-7; D is unresolved. This CDR3 has 11 residues. Germline CDR1 and CDR2: MNHEY and SVGAGI. The V end lost 6 bases, the J end lost 8 bases, and 11 bases lay between the germline ends. The CDR3 region has the DNA TGTGCCAGCAGCCACGGCAAAAAGCAGTACTTC. As protein: CASSHGKKQYF.

The CDR3 loop reads CASSSGQTGQFF. In DNA form, the CDR3 reads TGTGCCAGCAGCTCGGGACAGACTGGTCAGTTCTTC. V is TRBV7-3 and J is TRBJ2-1, with TRBD1 identical over 7 bases. This CDR3 spans 12 amino acids. Germline V gene lookup returns CDR1 SGHTA and CDR2 FQGTGA. V lost 4 bases to trimming and J lost 13 bases; unmatched junction nucleotides: 7.

This clonotype occurred many times. J is TRBJ1-6 and V is TRBV6-5, with D perhaps TRBD1 (6 bases). V gave up 8 bases and J gave up 7 bases, with 12 bases separating them. Germline V lookup: CDR1 MNHEY, CDR2 SVGAGI. This CDR3 is built from 13 residues. CDR3 in DNA: TGTGCCAGCGGCCAGGGGCTAAATTCACCCCTCCACTTT. Amino acids: CASGQGLNSPLHF.

This clonotype was detected once. The chain has TRBV19 and TRBJ1-3; D is unresolved. Germline-derived CDR1 and CDR2 are LNHDA and SQIVND (reference sequence). The CDR3 is made up of 13 amino acids. Between the trimmed V and J ends, which lost 7 bases and 4 bases, there was a span of 11 bases. CDR3: CASTVWKGNTIYF. Here the CDR3 DNA reads TGTGCCAGTACCGTTTGGAAAGGAAACACCATATATTTT.

This clonotype has at least ten counts. This chain uses TRBV20-1 with TRBJ1-6; 8 positions agree with TRBD1. CDR1 is DFQATT and CDR2 is SNEGSKA in the germline V gene (reference sequence). The CDR3 is 13 amino acids. V shed 5 bases and J 9 bases; nucleotides not matched to a gene: 6. The CDR3 loop reads CSAPGQGSSPLHF. The CDR3 DNA is TGCAGTGCTCCTGGACAGGGAAGTTCACCCCTCCACTTT.

V is TRBV9 and J is TRBJ2-3; D gene unclear. CDR1 and CDR2 (germline): SGDLS, YYNGEE. CDR3 length: 13 amino acids. Trimming removed 3 bases at V and 2 bases at J, with 7 bases between. Here the CDR3 DNA reads TGTGCCAGCAGCGGATACTACACAGATACGCAGTATTTT. This codes for CASSGYYTDTQYF.

Concerning this clonotype: At one of its ends the junction is not consistent with the germline gene, which may arise from a read error. The chain has TRBV10-3 and TRBJ1-1; perhaps TRBD1 as D (5 bases). CDR1 and CDR2 (germline): ENHRY, SYGVKD. The CDR3 sequence is 14 residues long. The CDR3: CASSYRGGSTEAFF. For the CDR3, the DNA is TGTGCCAGCAGTTACCGGGGGGGGTCCACTGAAGCTTTCTTT.

At least ten counts were recorded for this clonotype. The CDR3 nucleotides read TGTGCCAGCAGCTTGGGAAGGACTGACACTGAAGCTTTCTTT. Translated, it gives CASSLGRTDTEAFF. This chain connects TRBV5-5 to TRBJ1-1; D gene uncertain. V gave up 0 bases and J gave up 3 bases, with 9 bases separating them. Germline lookup yields CDR1 SGHKS and CDR2 YYEKEE (reference sequence). The CDR3 runs to 14 residues.

This clonotype is a singleton in its sample. This chain uses TRBV2 with TRBJ1-6, with TRBD1 as a possible D gene (6 bases). The germline V gene encodes CDR1 SNHLY and CDR2 FYNNEI. Trimming stripped 3 bases from V and 8 bases from J, with 14 bases between. This CDR3 spans 15 amino acids. Written as DNA, the CDR3 is TGTGCCAGCAGTGATACTAGCGGGGGCGATTCACCCCTCCACTTT. Amino acids: CASSDTSGGDSPLHF.

This clonotype was seen a few times. The rearrangement links TRBV2 to TRBJ1-5; D unclear. Germline V gene sequence: CDR1 SNHLY, CDR2 FYNNEI. Trimming took 8 bases from V and 5 from J, leaving 13 bases between them. This CDR3 region has 13 residues. DNA of the CDR3: TGTGCCAGCGATGGACGGGAGGATCAGCCCCAGCATTTT. Protein sequence: CASDGREDQPQHF.

This clonotype was recorded many times. The rearrangement uses TRBV7-3 and TRBJ2-4; D is perhaps TRBD2 (6 bases). Germline assignment: CDR1 SGHTA and CDR2 FQGTGA. The CDR3 runs to 12 residues. Trimming shortened V by 8 bases and J by 1 base, and 6 bases separated the two germline ends. CDR3 in amino acids: CASGGAKNIQYF. The DNA for the CDR3 is TGTGCCAGCGGAGGGGCCAAAAACATTCAGTACTTC.

V usage is TRBV5-1 and J usage is TRBJ1-1; tentative D call: TRBD1 (6 bases). V lost 4 bases and J 5 bases, leaving 15 bases between the germline ends. Germline assignment: CDR1 SGHRS and CDR2 YFSETQ. The CDR3 sequence is 14 residues long. CDR3 residues: CASSKQGSDTEAFF. CDR3 in DNA: TGCGCCAGCAGCAAACAGGGAAGTGATACTGAAGCTTTCTTT.

This clonotype occurred many times. The gene calls are TRBV6-5 and TRBJ2-5; maybe TRBD2 (5 bases). V lost 6 bases and J lost 6, with 11 bases in between. Germline V gene data show CDR1 as MNHEY and CDR2 as SVGAGI. This CDR3 contains 12 residues. The CDR3 bases are TGTGCCAGCAGACGCGGGCCCCAGACCCAGTACTTC. Protein product: CASRRGPQTQYF.